This TCR beta chain was recorded in a study of neoadjuvant anti-PD-1 for oral cavity cancer. PBMCs were not maintained or expanded in culture before analysis. The method was immunoSEQ multiplex PCR; TCRdb's version includes in-frame clones alone and lacks a portion of them. The profile shows 14,000 to 15,000 clones, roughly 71% of them singletons. V was clipped by 6 bases and J by 1 base; unmatched bases: 6. This CDR3 comprises 15 residues. CDR1 MGHDK and CDR2 SYGVNS come from the germline V gene. The sequence came from a person between 40 and 85 years old with oral cavity squamous cell carcinoma. Sample: PBMCs, taken before nivolumab (anti-PD-1) treatment. The V and J genes are TRBV25-1 and TRBJ2-1; 7 bases align to TRBD2. The CDR3 DNA reads as TGTGCCAGCAGGGGAGGGGCGCGATCCTACAATGAGCAGTTCTTC. It translates to CASRGGARSYNEQFF.